Listed below are T cell receptor beta chains from one sample, sequenced in a study of cytomegalovirus exposure and HLA in healthy donors. The method was immunoSEQ multiplex PCR; TCRdb's version includes in-frame clones alone and lacks a portion of them. The sample has around 65,000 clones; over 70% are singletons. Sequencing input: PBMCs. Every receptor here comes from a man between 45 and 60 years old in good health and CMV-seropositive. Each CDR3 is given with its conserved first and last residue. The D gene is left open where the match is weak. Rows give clone size only sometimes, using once, few, many, or a class for an expanded clone.

d_gene	abundance	j_gene	v_gene	CDR3aa	CDR3nt
TRBD1	.	TRBJ2-5	TRBV7-7	CASSLTQGETQYF	TGTGCTAGCAGCTTAACACAGGGGGAGACCCAGTACTTC
TRBD1	.	TRBJ2-7	TRBV11-2	CASSLGQGVSYEQYF	TGTGCCAGCAGCTTAGGACAGGGGGTGTCCTACGAGCAGTACTTC
TRBD1	.	TRBJ2-2	TRBV25-1	CASRGTANTGELFF	TGTGCCAGCAGAGGGACAGCGAACACCGGGGAGCTGTTTTTT
.	.	TRBJ1-4	TRBV19	CASGYRGPNEKLFF	TGTGCCAGTGGATACAGAGGGCCTAATGAAAAACTGTTTTTT
.	.	TRBJ2-1	TRBV19	CASSTDRDNEQFF	TGTGCCAGTAGTACGGACAGAGACAATGAGCAGTTCTTC
TRBD1	few	TRBJ1-1	TRBV30	CAWREGATTGAFF	TGTGCCTGGAGAGAGGGGGCTACCACCGGTGCTTTCTTT
TRBD1	.	TRBJ1-3	TRBV27	CASSGPTGGVGNTIYF	TGTGCCAGCAGTGGACCGACAGGGGGAGTGGGAAACACCATATATTTT
.	.	TRBJ2-1	TRBV19	CASSVRGGQGEQFF	TGTGCCAGTAGTGTAAGGGGAGGACAAGGTGAGCAGTTCTTC
TRBD2	.	TRBJ2-1	TRBV28	CASRSSGSMFF	TGTGCCAGCAGGTCTAGCGGGAGTATGTTCTTC
TRBD2	.	TRBJ2-3	TRBV5-4	CASSPAGVRDTQYF	TGTGCCAGCAGCCCAGCGGGAGTGAGGGATACGCAGTATTTT
.	.	TRBJ1-1	TRBV15	CATSRDTAGLAFF	TGTGCCACCAGCAGAGATACGGCAGGCTTGGCTTTCTTT
.	.	TRBJ1-4	TRBV11-2	CASSSIRGREGEKLFF	TGTGCCAGCAGCTCAATCAGGGGCAGGGAAGGCGAAAAACTGTTTTTT
.	.	TRBJ1-5	TRBV6-1	CASSESSGQPQHF	TGTGCCAGCAGTGAATCATCAGGTCAGCCCCAGCATTTT
.	.	TRBJ1-5	TRBV28	CASSLLSRAGNQPQHF	TGTGCCAGCAGTTTACTCTCCCGGGCGGGGAATCAGCCCCAGCATTTT